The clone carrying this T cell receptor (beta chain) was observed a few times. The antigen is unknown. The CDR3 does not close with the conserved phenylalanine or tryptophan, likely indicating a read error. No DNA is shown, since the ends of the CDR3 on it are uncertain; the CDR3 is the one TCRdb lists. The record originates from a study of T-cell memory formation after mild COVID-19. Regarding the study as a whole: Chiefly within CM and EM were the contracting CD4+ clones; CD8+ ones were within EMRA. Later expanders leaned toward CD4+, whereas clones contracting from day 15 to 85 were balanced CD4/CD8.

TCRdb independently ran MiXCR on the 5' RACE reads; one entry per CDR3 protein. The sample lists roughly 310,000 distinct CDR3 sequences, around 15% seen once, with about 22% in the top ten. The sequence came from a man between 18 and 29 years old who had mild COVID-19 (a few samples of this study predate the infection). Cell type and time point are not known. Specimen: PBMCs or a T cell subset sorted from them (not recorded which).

This chain's CDR3 is CASRSAAGLQD. The chain is built from TRBV5-5 and TRBJ2-7; TRBD1 is the table's D call and was not checked against the DNA. Germline-derived CDR1 and CDR2 are SGHKS and YYEKEE (reference sequence). The CDR3 numbers 11 amino acids, ends counted.